These 15 T cell receptor beta chains share one sample of origin, sequenced in a study of shared clonotypes between healthy human individuals. Clones were read by immunoSEQ multiplex PCR, and TCRdb kept only the in-frame ones, dropping some. The data contain 400,000 to 600,000 clones, roughly 95% of them seen just once; the ten biggest clones take up about 0.067%. The sample consisted of naive CD4+ T cells sorted from blood. Subset indicated: CD45RA+ positively selected. These receptors originate from a woman aged 25 to 39 in good health.

This sequence joins TRBV14 and TRBJ2-5; D is undetermined. Germline values: CDR1 SGHDN, CDR2 FVKESK. The CDR3 spans 13 residues. V was trimmed by 4 bases and J by 1 base, leaving 7 bases between them. CDR3 in DNA: TGTGCCAGCAGCCGAGGTGGCCAAGAGACCCAGTACTTC. It codes for CASSRGGQETQYF.

This chain joins TRBV28 and TRBJ2-1, with TRBD1 matching 8 bases. Germline V CDR1 and CDR2: MDHEN, SYDVKM. The length of the CDR3 is 14 residues. The CDR3 loop is CAAGTGSGLNEQFF. The CDR3 DNA reads as TGTGCGGCGGGGACAGGATCAGGTTTGAATGAGCAGTTCTTC. The whole variable domain, remainder taken from reference TRBV28 and TRBJ2-1, is DVKVTQSSRYLVKRTGEKVFLECVQDMDHENMFWYRQDPGLGLRLIYFSYDVKMKEKGDIPEGYSVSREKKERFSLILESASTNQTSMYLCAAGTGSGLNEQFFGPGTRLTVL.

This rearrangement joins TRBV11-3 to TRBJ2-7; tentative D call: TRBD2 (5 bases). CDR1 and CDR2 from the germline V gene are SGHNT and YENEEA. With 1 base removed from V and 6 bases from J, the gap between germline ends came to 10 bases. The CDR3 has 13 residues. The CDR3 coding sequence is TGTGCCAGCAGCTTAGGGGGAGAGAGCGAGCAGTACTTC. Protein sequence: CASSLGGESEQYF.

The J gene is TRBJ1-1, the V gene TRBV5-8; D gene unclear. In germline, CDR1 is SGHTS, CDR2 YDEGEE. This CDR3 contains 13 residues. Deletions cut 5 bases from V and 0 bases from J, with 8 bases between. Here the CDR3 reads CASRTYLNTEAFF. Here the CDR3 DNA reads TGTGCCAGCAGAACGTATTTGAACACTGAAGCTTTCTTT.

The chain joins TRBV2 to TRBJ2-5, with 8 bases matching TRBD1. The CDR3 runs 14 residues. Trimming cost V 7 bases and J 2 bases; bases outside gene matches: 6. The germline gives CDR1 SNHLY, CDR2 FYNNEI. CDR3 in amino acids: CASKLRGPQETQYF. In DNA, the CDR3 is TGTGCCAGCAAACTCAGGGGGCCTCAAGAGACCCAGTACTTC.

The chain uses TRBV23-1 and TRBJ2-1; a weak D match, TRBD2 (6 bases). TRBV23-1 is filed as an ORF, its function uncertain. Trimming cost V 4 bases and J 6 bases, with 13 bases left between them. This CDR3 comprises 14 residues. DNA of the CDR3: TGCGCCAGCAGTCTATCCGGGAGTGGCAATGAGCAGTTCTTC. It encodes CASSLSGSGNEQFF.

The chain joins TRBV10-3 to TRBJ1-1; 7 bases fit TRBD1. The CDR3 is 15 amino acids. The V and J ends lost 2 bases and 1 base, in that order; junction bases with no gene match: 4. Germline assignment: CDR1 ENHRY and CDR2 SYGVKD. The CDR3 DNA reads TGTGCCATCAGTGAGCCGGGACAGCCGAACACTGAAGCTTTCTTT. Protein product: CAISEPGQPNTEAFF.

The chain is built from TRBV19 and TRBJ2-7, with D possibly TRBD2 on 5 matching bases. The V end was cut by 2 bases, the J end by 3 bases, with 11 bases between. CDR3 length equals 14 residues. CDR1 LNHDA and CDR2 SQIVND come from the germline V gene (reference sequence). Written as DNA, the CDR3 is TGTGCCAGTAGTATAAGGGAGTGGCACTACGAGCAGTACTTC. Encoded protein: CASSIREWHYEQYF.

The genes are TRBV5-1 and TRBJ2-3, with 7 bases identical to TRBD2. The CDR3 contains 15 residues. After removal of 0 bases from V and 6 bases from J, the junction contained 7 bases not matched to a gene. The germline V gene has CDR1 SGHRS and CDR2 YFSETQ. The CDR3 loop reads CASSLGGRFEDTQYF. CDR3 nucleotide sequence: TGCGCCAGCAGCTTGGGCGGGAGATTTGAGGATACGCAGTATTTT.

CDR3 nucleotide sequence: TGTGCCAGCAGGGGGACTAGCGGCTACGAGCAGTACTTC. It is translated as CASRGTSGYEQYF. The chain combines TRBV7-2 with TRBJ2-7; 11 bases match TRBD2. Losses at the gene ends were 6 bases for V and 3 bases for J; bases not matched to a gene: 1. The CDR3 totals 13 residues. The germline V gene encodes CDR1 SGHTA and CDR2 FQGNSA.

V and J are TRBV28 and TRBJ2-1, with TRBD2 matching 10 bases. The trim removed 2 bases at V and 8 bases at J, leaving 6 bases unmatched. The CDR3 runs 15 residues. Germline V gives CDR1 MDHEN, CDR2 SYDVKM. The CDR3 sequence: CASSLASGRGYEQFF. The CDR3 DNA reads as TGTGCCAGCAGTTTAGCTAGCGGGAGAGGGTATGAGCAGTTCTTC.

The chain combines TRBV5-1 with TRBJ2-7; TRBD1 might be the D (6 bases). Between the trimmed V and J ends, which lost 0 bases and 5 bases, there was a span of 15 bases. The germline CDR1 and CDR2 sequences are SGHRS and YFSETQ. This CDR3 has 15 residues. CDR3 bases: TGCGCCAGCAGCTTGGAAAGCAGGGGCCAGGACGAGCAGTACTTC. Translating it yields CASSLESRGQDEQYF.

The chain is built from TRBV5-1 and TRBJ2-3, with 10 positions matching TRBD1. This CDR3 is built from 14 residues. CDR1 is SGHRS and CDR2 is YFSETQ in the germline V gene. The ends lost 5 bases at V and 4 bases at J; junction bases unmatched: 4. CDR3 nucleotides: TGCGCCAGCAGGTGGGGACAGGGGCCAGATACGCAGTATTTT. Translating it yields CASRWGQGPDTQYF.

The chain uses TRBV9 and TRBJ1-1; 10 bases match TRBD1. Per the germline V gene, CDR1 is SGDLS and CDR2 is YYNGEE. Trimming at V came to 2 bases and at J to 5 bases, leaving 6 bases not matched to a gene. The CDR3 has 15 residues. The CDR3 DNA sequence: TGTGCCAGCAGCGTGACGACAGGGGGCTCGACTGAAGCTTTCTTT. It encodes CASSVTTGGSTEAFF.

The chain combines TRBV5-1 with TRBJ2-3; D is unresolved. The germline CDR1 and CDR2 sequences are SGHRS and YFSETQ. The V and J ends lost 1 base and 4 bases respectively, with 13 bases between them. The CDR3 consists of 15 residues. The CDR3, as DNA: TGCGCCAGCAGCTTGAATTTGGCCACGGCAGATACGCAGTATTTT. It specifies CASSLNLATADTQYF.